The 23 T cell receptor beta chains listed next were all sequenced from one sample in a study of control samples from healthy donors and cancer patients. Libraries were prepared by immunoSEQ multiplex PCR; TCRdb keeps only in-frame clonotypes and omits some of them. The sample includes about 110,000 clones, about 80% of them seen just once. Specimen: blood. These receptors originate from a man between 18 and 35 years old in good health.

The chain joins TRBV30 to TRBJ1-1; TRBD1 might be the D (5 bases). Germline values: CDR1 GTSNPN, CDR2 SVGIG (reference sequence). Trimming took 4 bases from V and 1 from J, leaving 13 bases between them. CDR3 length equals 14 residues. The CDR3 DNA is TGTGCCTGGACCATGGACATCACGAACACTGAAGCTTTCTTT. The encoded protein is CAWTMDITNTEAFF. The full variable domain, rest sourced from reference TRBV30 and TRBJ1-1, is SQTIHQWPATLVQPVGSPLSLECTVEGTSNPNLYWYRQAAGRGLQLLFYSVGIGQISSEVPQNLSASRPQDRQFILSSKKLLLSDSGFYLCAWTMDITNTEAFFGQGTRLTVV.

This clone was seen at least ten times. The V gene is TRBV25-1, the J gene TRBJ2-3, with a possible D match to TRBD2 (7 bases). V was cut by 3 bases and J by 2 bases, with 18 bases left in between. The CDR3 contains 17 residues. Germline values: CDR1 MGHDK, CDR2 SYGVNS. The CDR3 DNA is TGTGCCAGCAGTGAGGAGAGGTGGGAGGGACACACAGATACGCAGTATTTT. As protein: CASSEERWEGHTDTQYF. Combining the CDR3 with reference TRBV25-1 and TRBJ2-3 gives the whole variable domain EADIYQTPRYLVIGTGKKITLECSQTMGHDKMYWYQQDPGMELHLIHYSYGVNSTEKGDLSSESTVSRIRTEHFPLTLESARPSHTSQYLCASSEERWEGHTDTQYFGPGTRLTVL.

The chain combines TRBV28 with TRBJ1-3; D is possibly TRBD1 (6 bases). From germline, CDR1 is MDHEN and CDR2 SYDVKM. With 8 bases removed from V and 4 bases from J, the gap between germline ends came to 12 bases. The CDR3 covers 13 residues. In nucleotides, the CDR3 is TGTGCCAGCGGCCTGGGGGCGGGAAACACCATATATTTT. Translated: CASGLGAGNTIYF.

The chain recombines TRBV6-6 with TRBJ1-5, with TRBD1 matching over 8 bases. V lost 6 bases, J lost 0 bases, and 16 bases stayed unmatched. The germline CDR1 and CDR2 sequences are MNHNY and SVGAGI (reference sequence). The CDR3 extends over 19 amino acids. CDR3 bases: TGTGCCAGCAGCTTAGCCGGGACAGGTAAATCGTATAGCAATCAGCCCCAGCATTTT. Protein: CASSLAGTGKSYSNQPQHF.

The count of this clone is one. The CDR3: CASTSSPGQVEYQPQHF. The CDR3 DNA follows: TGCGCCAGCACCTCCTCCCCGGGACAGGTCGAGTACCAGCCCCAGCATTTT. The chain has TRBV5-1 and TRBJ1-5; TRBD1 aligns across 8 bases. The germline V gene encodes CDR1 SGHRS and CDR2 YFSETQ. The V and J ends lost 6 bases and 7 bases, in that order; junction bases with no gene match: 18. The CDR3 consists of 17 residues.

In this sample, this clone turned up once. The chain joins TRBV24-1 to TRBJ1-1; 8 bases match TRBD1. The CDR3 runs 16 residues. CDR1 and CDR2 (germline): KGHDR, SFDVKD. V lost 3 bases and J lost 4; bases outside the gene matches: 9. Here the CDR3 reads CATSDLTPGTGTEAFF. CDR3 bases: TGTGCCACCAGTGATCTTACTCCCGGGACAGGCACTGAAGCTTTCTTT.

The V call is TRBV6-2 or TRBV6-3, the J call TRBJ1-5; D is uncertain. The CDR3 spans 14 residues. V was shortened by 2 bases and J by 0 bases, with 5 bases between the two germline ends. Germline lookup yields CDR1 MNHEY and CDR2 SVGEGT. DNA of the CDR3: TGTGCCAGCAGTTACGTCGATAGCAATCAGCCCCAGCATTTT. Protein product: CASSYVDSNQPQHF.

This clone was detected a few times. The chain employs TRBV6-5 and TRBJ2-4; 8 positions match TRBD2. This CDR3 comprises 14 residues. Losses at the gene ends were 6 bases for V and 3 bases for J; bases not matched to a gene: 4. Germline assignment: CDR1 MNHEY and CDR2 SVGAGI. The CDR3 nucleotides are TGTGCCAGCAGGATTACTAGCGGCAAAAACATTCAGTACTTC. Residues: CASRITSGKNIQYF.

The CDR3 loop is CASRPRIRADYEQYF. The CDR3 coding sequence is TGTGCCAGCAGGCCCCGGATCAGGGCCGACTACGAGCAGTACTTC. This rearrangement joins TRBV28 to TRBJ2-7; possibly TRBD1 for D (5 bases). The ends were cut back, 6 bases at V and 3 bases at J, with 18 bases in the middle. The CDR3 length is 15 residues. CDR1 and CDR2 (germline): MDHEN, SYDVKM. Supplemented by reference TRBV28 and TRBJ2-7, the full variable domain reads DVKVTQSSRYLVKRTGEKVFLECVQDMDHENMFWYRQDPGLGLRLIYFSYDVKMKEKGDIPEGYSVSREKKERFSLILESASTNQTSMYLCASRPRIRADYEQYFGPGTRLTVT.

J is TRBJ2-7 and V is TRBV7-9; no reliable D call. In germline, CDR1 is SEHNR, CDR2 FQNEAQ (reference sequence). V was cut by 4 bases and J by 6 bases, with 13 bases left in between. This CDR3 is 13 amino acids long. CDR3 residues: CASSSIRTGEQYF. The CDR3 DNA reads as TGTGCCAGCAGCTCAATCCGCACGGGCGAGCAGTACTTC.

The V and J genes are TRBV9 and TRBJ2-5; D might be TRBD2 (5 bases). Germline CDR1 SGDLS, CDR2 YYNGEE. The V and J ends lost 0 bases and 5 bases respectively, with 17 bases between them. The CDR3 is made up of 16 amino acids. CDR3 loop: CASSVGGGIVGETQYF. In DNA form, the CDR3 reads TGTGCCAGCAGCGTAGGTGGAGGCATCGTGGGGGAGACCCAGTACTTC.

This clone has only one observation. V is TRBV7-9 and J is TRBJ1-2, with TRBD1 identical over 12 bases. The germline CDR1 and CDR2 sequences are SEHNR and FQNEAQ (reference sequence). Trimming took 1 base from V and 6 from J; bases not matched to a gene: 6. The CDR3 contains 16 residues. The CDR3 DNA sequence: TGTGCCAGCAGCTTAGTGGGGACAGGGGGCGCAAATGGCTACACCTTC. Translation gives CASSLVGTGGANGYTF.

The V and J genes are TRBV12-3 or TRBV12-4 and TRBJ2-2; D gene ambiguous. The CDR3 contains 13 residues. Trimming stripped 6 bases from V and 6 bases from J, with 11 bases between. The CDR3 DNA reads as TGTGCCAGCAGGGACGAATTAGCCGGGGAGCTGTTTTTT. Its translation is CASRDELAGELFF.

This clone was counted once. A read error may produce the germline difference seen at one junction end. The V gene is TRBV12-3 or TRBV12-4, the J gene TRBJ1-2; D not certain. There are 8 residues in the CDR3. This CDR3 is CASSLWEW. CDR3 in DNA: TGTGCCAGCAGTTTGTGGGAGTGG.

The chain uses TRBV19 and TRBJ1-5; D gene unclear. The CDR3 spans 17 residues. Per the germline V gene, CDR1 is LNHDA and CDR2 is SQIVND (reference sequence). V shed 0 bases and J shed 4 bases, with 16 bases lying between them. For the CDR3, the DNA is TGTGCCAGTAGTATAGAATCGGGCCTGAGGGTAAATCAGCCCCAGCATTTT. Translated: CASSIESGLRVNQPQHF.

J is TRBJ2-7 and V is TRBV28; 10 bases match TRBD1. This CDR3 is built from 14 residues. Germline V lookup: CDR1 MDHEN, CDR2 SYDVKM. The V and J ends lost 10 bases and 2 bases, in that order; junction bases with no gene match: 8. CDR3 sequence: CATYGQGVTYEQYF. The CDR3 region has the DNA TGTGCCACCTACGGACAGGGGGTTACCTACGAGCAGTACTTC.

In its sample, this clone was seen once. CDR3 protein: CASSPLVLTNEKLFF. The CDR3 coding sequence is TGCGCCAGCAGCCCGCTTGTTTTGACTAATGAAAAACTGTTTTTT. The V gene is TRBV4-3, the J gene TRBJ1-4, with unresolved D. The CDR3 spans 15 residues. The V end was cut by 4 bases, the J end by 2 bases, with 11 bases between. CDR1 and CDR2 (germline): LGHNA, YSLEER.

CDR3 amino acids: CASSQGVLSRGYTF. CDR3 bases: TGTGCCAGCAGCCAAGGAGTTCTCAGTCGTGGCTACACCTTC. This chain connects TRBV14 to TRBJ1-2; D is ambiguous. Germline CDR1 reads SGHDN; CDR2 reads FVKESK. The CDR3 loop spans 14 amino acids. Deletions cut 1 base from V and 7 bases from J, with 13 bases between.

The rearrangement joins TRBV4-1 to TRBJ2-3; 9 nucleotides match TRBD2. Per germline, CDR1 MGHRA and CDR2 YSYEKL. V trimming: 4 bases; J trimming: 6 bases; junction bases outside the gene matches: 5. CDR3 size: 14 residues. CDR3 nucleotides: TGCGCCAGCAGCCGCGGGGGGGCCTGGGATACGCAGTATTTT. Translating it yields CASSRGGAWDTQYF.

This clone was seen only a few times. This sequence joins TRBV3-1 (or the pseudogene TRBV3-2) and TRBJ2-4; 9 bases map to TRBD1. V was pared by 3 bases and J by 1 base, with 10 bases of the junction left unmatched. Germline CDR1 reads LGHDT; CDR2 reads YNNKEL (reference sequence). The CDR3 sequence is 18 residues long. CDR3 residues: CASSQDTGGNLAKNIQYF. The DNA of the CDR3 is TGTGCCAGCAGCCAGGATACAGGGGGCAATTTGGCCAAAAACATTCAGTACTTC.

In this sample, this clone turned up once. The CDR3 sequence: CASREGILYGYTF. CDR3 bases: TGTGCCAGCAGAGAGGGGATCCTCTATGGCTACACCTTC. The gene calls are TRBV5-5 and TRBJ1-2; a weak D match, TRBD1 (5 bases). Trimming took 5 bases from V and 4 from J, leaving 12 bases between them. CDR1 and CDR2 (germline): SGHKS, YYEKEE (reference sequence). This CDR3 contains 13 residues.

This rearrangement joins TRBV10-3 to TRBJ1-2; 7 bases are shared with TRBD1. The CDR3 is made up of 17 amino acids. The germline CDR1 and CDR2 sequences are ENHRY and SYGVKD. V lost 0 bases to trimming and J lost 3 bases; unmatched junction nucleotides: 10. The CDR3 nucleotides read TGTGCCATCAGTGAGTCGGTTGGAAGAGACAGGGACTATGGCTACACCTTC. Translated, it gives CAISESVGRDRDYGYTF.

CDR3 nucleotides: TGTGCCAGCAGCCAAGTTGGGGAGGGCGGGGAGCTGTTTTTT. Translating it yields CASSQVGEGGELFF. This chain joins TRBV4-2 and TRBJ2-2; the match to TRBD2 covers 7 bases. With V trimmed by 1 base and J by 7 bases, 3 bases remained unmatched. Per germline, CDR1 LGHNA and CDR2 YNFKEQ. This CDR3 comprises 14 residues.